This TCR beta chain is from a study of a mutant IDH1 vaccine in newly diagnosed glioma (dated by TCRdb to the early 2020s). Some background on the complete study: Vaccination was initiated 4-6 weeks after radiotherapy alone, or concurrently with temozolomide cycles in the chemotherapy-containing groups. For exploratory analyses, longitudinal TCRB deep sequencing was carried out in around 26 treated patients wherever samples were available. Visit V12 was the week-35 safety follow-up and visit V13 was the week-47 end of study. Before enrollment, most patients had been given radiochemotherapy with temozolomide as standard therapy, while the rest had received either radiotherapy alone or temozolomide alone. Peripheral blood was drawn at six visits: V03 (baseline), V05, V07, V10, V12 and V13. The roughly 30 treated patients were approximately 62% male and roughly 38% female, with a mean age of around 40 years. Findings and caveats that apply to the study as a whole: According to the authors, sample limitations meant that analyses of patient blood samples could not be reproduced. Vaccine-induced immune responses across multiple MHC alleles were detected in 90% to 95% of patients. Pseudoprogression appeared unrelated to alterations in the top peripheral T cell clonotypes detected by TCRB sequencing. PBMC samples for TCRB deep sequencing were selected based on availability.

V and J lose 6 bases and 6 bases, and a span of 26 bases separates them. The germline V gene specifies MRHNA as CDR1 and SNTAGT as CDR2. Its CDR3 holds 17 amino acids, cysteine through phenylalanine. CDR3 DNA only is kept here, 51 bases in frame from base 1. As to this clone: There is no known antigen for this receptor. Per-base quality was not reported, and no clone a single base away is much larger than it.

In the paper's terms, the time point label means: week 35, safety follow-up. Each vaccine dose was 300 ug of a 20-mer mutant IDH1 peptide in Montanide, given subcutaneously with topical imiquimod. Eight vaccinations were administered to patients in weeks 1, 3, 5, 7, 11, 15, 19 and 23, corresponding to visits V03 through V10. All donors had newly diagnosed IDH1-mutant astrocytomas of WHO grade 3 or 4 that showed loss of nuclear ATRX. The samples were drawn from NOA16, a multicentre, single-arm, open-label phase I trial in Germany that tested a mutant IDH1 peptide vaccine in humans for the first time. Genomic DNA for TCRB sequencing was extracted from EDTA blood using the DNeasy Blood and Tissue Kit. Receptors were amplified or captured by the immunoSEQ multiplex PCR assay. The hsTCRB Kit was used according to the manufacturer's protocol to amplify rearranged TCR beta chain sequences. TCRB libraries were sequenced on an Illumina MiSeq. The study's processing was this. The kit vendor's proprietary platform handled demultiplexing, trimming and gene mapping. TCRdb re-hosts the immuneACCESS table, in-frame sequences only. Its copies lack some clones; in the studies checked, an unresolved V gene accounts for under half of them, and the cause for the rest is not known. That table supplies the V and J calls and clone size; D and trimming were determined from the DNA. Present in this sample are 40,000 to 45,000 clones, around 81% of which were seen just once. Of the sample, around 4.5% is held by the ten largest clones.

The chain employs TRBV6-4 and TRBJ1-1; TRBD1 is possibly the D segment (6 matching bases). Sample: PBMCs, taken from a glioma patient whose treatment included an IDH1 peptide vaccine. This receptor was obtained from a woman between 40 and 55 years old with glioma. Some clones in this sample may be carry-over from other donors' samples. The sequenced DNA: TGTGCCAGCAGGGCGCGGTCCAGGGGTGCAAGACTCGCTGAAGCTTTCTTT. Its protein product is CASRARSRGARLAEAFF.